This T cell receptor (beta chain) was profiled in a study of control samples from healthy donors and cancer patients. Some clones are missing from TCRdb's copy, which holds only in-frame ones; the method was immunoSEQ multiplex PCR. Of about 120,000 clones listed, more than 80% were seen once; the top ten hold approximately 1.1%. Germline assignment: CDR1 SGHAT and CDR2 FQNNGV. CDR3 size: 15 residues. The V and J ends lost 2 bases and 5 bases, in that order; junction bases with no gene match: 7. The sample taken for sequencing was PBMCs. The J gene is TRBJ1-1, the V gene TRBV11-2, with 8 bases that match TRBD1. The receptor comes from a woman aged 50 to 60 with colorectal cancer. The CDR3 DNA follows: TGTGCCAGCAGCTTATGGCAGGGGGCAAGGACTGAAGCTTTCTTT. Translating it yields CASSLWQGARTEAFF.